This entry is about one T cell receptor beta chain. Its antigen is currently not known. No base qualities exist here, and no much larger clone lies one base off it. These data come from a study of blood T cell repertoires in COVID-19 (dated by TCRdb to the early 2020s). About the study as a whole: Samples from collaborators originated in the United States, Italy and Spain and spanned both the acute and convalescent phases of COVID-19. A de-identified subject ID, COVID-19 status, age in years and sex were almost always included in the sample metadata. The repertoires were released in a freely available public database meant as a resource for research on the immune response to SARS-CoV-2. The dataset comprised deeply sampled blood TCRbeta repertoires from subjects exposed to, actively infected with, or recovered from COVID-19. The prospective study material was composed of cDNA or gDNA derived from T cells, B-cell-depleted T cells, or PBMCs. Where available, HLA class I and class II types were obtained from metadata supplied by the sample provider rather than from assay-based typing. Samples were obtained from the ongoing ImmuneRACE study (first 160 participants) and from about 1,300 subjects provided by 6 global collaborators.

The immunoSEQ Assay, a bias-controlled multiplex PCR, was used to amplify TCRbeta CDR3 regions from genomic DNA. Regarding the original processing steps: The number of nucleated cells in each sample was estimated from the amplification of reference gene primers within the assay. To quantify the absolute abundance of each unique TCRbeta CDR3 rearrangement, sequence reads were collapsed and filtered. For each sample, productive Simpson clonality was calculated as the square root of Simpson's diversity index across productive rearrangements. Sourced from immuneACCESS, this table was stored by TCRdb with only in-frame sequences that have V and J called. A share of the clones is absent; for the studies checked, an unresolved V gene accounts for under half, and the remainder has no known explanation. That table is the source of V, J and clone size, and D and trimming were worked out from the DNA. This sample holds roughly 400,000 clones; about 87% were observed only once. Roughly 10% of the sample is taken by the ten largest.

Study-wide findings and limitations: The quantity of clinical and demographic metadata differed by source and by participant and was supplied without curation.

Enrolling through a virtual design, the prospective study's participants ranged in age from roughly 18 to 100 years and lived across 20 to 30 United States geographic areas. In the prospective study, cohorts were assigned on the basis of participant-reported clinical history obtained from a screening survey and a study questionnaire. Recovered participants in ImmuneRACE Cohort 3 were defined by two consecutive negative NP/OP PCR tests, clearance by a healthcare professional, or resolution of symptoms. In the prospective study, mobile phlebotomists collected whole blood, serum and a nasopharyngeal or oropharyngeal swab from each participant. Participants in the prospective study had the option to provide additional blood draws and questionnaires over an approximately two-month period. Before DNA extraction, prospective study blood samples were shipped either frozen or at room temperature. The sample taken for sequencing was PBMCs or T cells enriched from blood (not recorded which). The TCR sequence derives from a woman between 45 and 60 years old who had recovered from COVID-19.

The CDR3 loop reads CASSPYQVNTEAFF. The sequence in DNA is TGTGCCAGCAGCCCCTATCAGGTGAACACTGAAGCTTTCTTT. The V gene is TRBV7-9 and the J gene is TRBJ1-1; the D gene lacks a confident call. Its CDR3 holds 14 amino acids, cysteine through phenylalanine. The entry retains the CDR3 DNA only, 42 bases that are in frame from base 1. According to the germline V gene (reference sequence), CDR1 reads SEHNR and CDR2 reads FQNEAQ. Cut back by 5 bases and 0 bases, the V and J ends lie 10 bases apart.